A selection of T cell receptor beta chains follows, all from one sample in a study of post-analysis software for immune sequencing data. A single record per CDR3 protein comes from TCRdb applying MiXCR to the PCR reads. Here the sample spans about 540,000 distinct CDR3 sequences, approximately 34% being singletons. Material for sequencing was blood. The receptors originated from a girl under 18 with multiple sclerosis. Each CDR3 is given with its conserved first and last residue. The order of the fields is V gene, clone size, J gene, D gene, CDR3 protein, CDR3 DNA. D genes are given only for firm matches. Clone size, where shown, is once, few, many, or a class for clones that have expanded.

v_gene: TRBV20-1
abundance: NA
j_gene: TRBJ2-3
d_gene: NA
CDR3aa: CSARLGPEDTDTQYF
CDR3nt: TGCAGTGCTAGACTAGGCCCCGAGGACACAGATACGCAGTATTTT

v_gene: TRBV6-5
abundance: few
j_gene: TRBJ2-7
d_gene: NA
CDR3aa: CASSDMGRTYEQYF
CDR3nt: TGTGCCAGCAGTGACATGGGCCGGACCTACGAGCAGTACTTC

v_gene: TRBV5-1
abundance: few
j_gene: TRBJ1-2
d_gene: TRBD1
CDR3aa: CASSLVGQGDGYTF
CDR3nt: TGCGCCAGCAGCTTGGTGGGACAGGGCGACGGCTACACCTTC

v_gene: TRBV10-3
abundance: few
j_gene: TRBJ2-7
d_gene: TRBD1
CDR3aa: CASGTGPYEQYF
CDR3nt: TGTGCCTCGGGGACAGGTCCCTACGAGCAGTACTTC

v_gene: TRBV28
abundance: NA
j_gene: TRBJ2-3
d_gene: TRBD1
CDR3aa: CASSLTASRTGGRDTQYF
CDR3nt: TGTGCCAGCAGTTTAACGGCGTCCAGGACAGGCGGCAGGGATACGCAGTATTTT

v_gene: TRBV10-3
abundance: few
j_gene: TRBJ1-1
d_gene: TRBD1
CDR3aa: CAISDFKRTGDTEAFF
CDR3nt: TGTGCCATCAGTGATTTCAAGAGGACAGGCGACACTGAAGCTTTCTTT

v_gene: TRBV2
abundance: NA
j_gene: TRBJ2-4
d_gene: NA
CDR3aa: CASTDTLAKNIQYF
CDR3nt: TGTGCCAGCACCGATACCCTAGCCAAAAACATTCAGTACTTC

v_gene: TRBV7-9
abundance: NA
j_gene: TRBJ2-3
d_gene: NA
CDR3aa: CASSFRQFTDTQYF
CDR3nt: TGTGCCAGCAGCTTTCGACAGTTCACAGATACGCAGTATTTT

v_gene: TRBV12-3/TRBV12-4
abundance: few
j_gene: TRBJ2-6
d_gene: TRBD1
CDR3aa: CASSLEGATGANVLTF
CDR3nt: TGTGCCAGCAGTTTAGAGGGGGCTACTGGGGCCAACGTCCTGACTTTC

v_gene: TRBV18
abundance: NA
j_gene: TRBJ1-1
d_gene: NA
CDR3aa: CASARKRDTEAFF
CDR3nt: TGTGCCAGCGCACGTAAACGGGACACTGAAGCTTTCTTT

v_gene: TRBV6-6
abundance: few
j_gene: TRBJ1-5
d_gene: NA
CDR3aa: CASKQAGEGNQPQHF
CDR3nt: TGTGCCAGCAAACAGGCGGGGGAAGGCAATCAGCCCCAGCATTTT

v_gene: TRBV21-1
abundance: NA
j_gene: TRBJ2-1
d_gene: NA
CDR3aa: CASSKSHGVPLDNEQFF
CDR3nt: TGTGCCAGCAGCAAAAGTCACGGGGTCCCCCTAGACAATGAGCAGTTCTTC

v_gene: TRBV12-3/TRBV12-4
abundance: many
j_gene: TRBJ2-5
d_gene: TRBD1
CDR3aa: CASSTGTGETQYF
CDR3nt: TGTGCCAGCAGCACTGGGACAGGAGAGACCCAGTACTTC

v_gene: TRBV29-1
abundance: NA
j_gene: TRBJ2-1
d_gene: TRBD2
CDR3aa: CSRPSGGYNEQFF
CDR3nt: TGCTCTAGGCCTAGCGGGGGGTACAATGAGCAGTTCTTC

v_gene: TRBV7-8
abundance: NA
j_gene: TRBJ1-1
d_gene: NA
CDR3aa: CASSRNTLNTEAFF
CDR3nt: TGTGCCAGCAGCCGTAATACTTTGAACACTGAAGCTTTCTTT

v_gene: TRBV6-6
abundance: NA
j_gene: TRBJ2-3
d_gene: TRBD1
CDR3aa: CASSYGTVDPDTQYF
CDR3nt: TGTGCCAGCAGTTACGGGACAGTAGACCCAGATACGCAGTATTTT

v_gene: TRBV6-2/TRBV6-3
abundance: NA
j_gene: TRBJ2-1
d_gene: NA
CDR3aa: CASSFGVSSCNEQFF
CDR3nt: TGTGCCAGCAGTTTTGGAGTTAGCTCCTGCAATGAGCAGTTCTTC

v_gene: TRBV11-2
abundance: few
j_gene: TRBJ2-3
d_gene: NA
CDR3aa: CASSLDWDVKQYF
CDR3nt: TGTGCCAGCAGCTTAGATTGGGACGTCAAACAGTATTTT

v_gene: TRBV5-5
abundance: NA
j_gene: TRBJ2-5
d_gene: TRBD2
CDR3aa: CASSKTELAYQETQYF
CDR3nt: TGTGCCAGCAGCAAAACTGAACTAGCGTACCAAGAGACCCAGTACTTC

v_gene: TRBV5-1
abundance: NA
j_gene: TRBJ2-2
d_gene: TRBD1
CDR3aa: CASSHPGQGNTGELFF
CDR3nt: TGCGCCAGCAGCCATCCCGGACAGGGTAACACCGGGGAGCTGTTTTTT

v_gene: TRBV5-1
abundance: few
j_gene: TRBJ2-1
d_gene: TRBD1
CDR3aa: CASSSLDRRQGEQFF
CDR3nt: TGCGCCAGCAGCTCCCTGGACAGGCGACAGGGTGAGCAGTTCTTC

v_gene: TRBV6-5
abundance: NA
j_gene: TRBJ2-5
d_gene: NA
CDR3aa: CASTQGGETQYF
CDR3nt: TGTGCCAGCACTCAAGGGGGGGAGACCCAGTACTTC

v_gene: TRBV12-3/TRBV12-4
abundance: few
j_gene: TRBJ2-1
d_gene: TRBD2
CDR3aa: CASSSSGTSVNEQFF
CDR3nt: TGTGCCAGCAGTTCTTCCGGGACTAGCGTCAATGAGCAGTTCTTC

v_gene: TRBV5-1
abundance: NA
j_gene: TRBJ2-3
d_gene: NA
CDR3aa: CASSWGVLGTDTRYF
CDR3nt: TGCGCCAGCAGCTGGGGGGTGTTGGGCACAGATACGCGGTATTTT

v_gene: TRBV11-2
abundance: NA
j_gene: TRBJ2-5
d_gene: NA
CDR3aa: CASSSRQVLQETQYF
CDR3nt: TGTGCCAGCAGCTCCCGACAGGTACTTCAAGAGACCCAGTACTTC

v_gene: TRBV7-6
abundance: many
j_gene: TRBJ2-3
d_gene: NA
CDR3aa: CASSLDLSTDTQYF
CDR3nt: TGTGCCAGCAGCTTAGATCTCTCCACAGATACGCAGTATTTT

v_gene: TRBV15
abundance: few
j_gene: TRBJ1-1
d_gene: NA
CDR3aa: CATSQRGETARTEAFF
CDR3nt: TGTGCCACCAGCCAGCGGGGGGAGACGGCTCGCACTGAAGCTTTCTTT

v_gene: TRBV10-2
abundance: NA
j_gene: TRBJ2-5
d_gene: TRBD2
CDR3aa: CVSRDGGAKETQYF
CDR3nt: TGCGTCAGCAGGGACGGGGGGGCCAAAGAGACCCAGTACTTC

v_gene: TRBV5-5
abundance: NA
j_gene: TRBJ1-2
d_gene: NA
CDR3aa: CASSMTTGKFGYTF
CDR3nt: TGTGCCAGCAGCATGACCACAGGGAAGTTTGGCTACACCTTC

v_gene: TRBV14
abundance: NA
j_gene: TRBJ2-7
d_gene: NA
CDR3aa: CASSPSTSYLHEQYF
CDR3nt: TGTGCCAGCAGCCCCTCTACTAGTTATCTCCACGAGCAGTACTTC

v_gene: TRBV11-2
abundance: NA
j_gene: TRBJ2-5
d_gene: NA
CDR3aa: CAITDGETQYF
CDR3nt: TGTGCCATTACGGACGGGGAGACCCAGTACTTC

v_gene: TRBV2
abundance: NA
j_gene: TRBJ1-1
d_gene: TRBD1
CDR3aa: CASRQGMNTEAFF
CDR3nt: TGTGCCAGTCGACAGGGGATGAACACTGAAGCTTTCTTT

v_gene: TRBV6-6
abundance: few
j_gene: TRBJ1-1
d_gene: NA
CDR3aa: CASSYGQRAFF
CDR3nt: TGTGCCAGCAGTTACGGGCAGAGAGCTTTCTTT

v_gene: TRBV20-1
abundance: NA
j_gene: TRBJ1-1
d_gene: NA
CDR3aa: CSARDQGGPWEAFF
CDR3nt: TGCAGTGCTAGAGATCAGGGCGGTCCATGGGAAGCTTTCTTT

v_gene: TRBV5-5
abundance: NA
j_gene: TRBJ1-2
d_gene: NA
CDR3aa: CASSLRHTSGPNYGYTF
CDR3nt: TGTGCCAGCAGCCTGAGACACACCTCAGGGCCAAACTATGGCTACACCTTC

v_gene: TRBV24-1
abundance: NA
j_gene: TRBJ2-5
d_gene: NA
CDR3aa: CATSGGGTEYQETQYF
CDR3nt: TGTGCCACCAGTGGGGGCGGGACAGAGTACCAAGAGACCCAGTACTTC

v_gene: TRBV12-3/TRBV12-4
abundance: once
j_gene: TRBJ1-2
d_gene: TRBD1
CDR3aa: CASSLMAPGQGGVMDGYTF
CDR3nt: TGTGCCAGCAGTTTAATGGCGCCGGGACAGGGAGGGGTTATGGATGGCTACACCTTC